The 11 T cell receptor beta chains below come from one sample, sequenced in a study of blood T cell repertoires in COVID-19. Profiling relied on immunoSEQ multiplex PCR, and the TCRdb table lists in-frame clones only, not all of them. Here the sample spans around 200,000 clones, about nine tenths being singletons. Source material: PBMCs or T cells enriched from blood (not recorded which). These receptors originate from a man between 18 and 29 years old with acute COVID-19.

The chain carries TRBV10-3 and TRBJ1-1; tentatively, D is TRBD1 (5 bases). V lost 11 bases, J lost 0 bases, and 13 bases lay in between. The germline CDR1 and CDR2 sequences are ENHRY and SYGVKD. This CDR3 comprises 13 residues. DNA for the CDR3: TGTGCCCTACGGGAGACAGTGAACACTGAAGCTTTCTTT. Its translation: CALRETVNTEAFF.

The V gene is TRBV12-3 or TRBV12-4, the J gene TRBJ1-1; D is ambiguous. CDR3 length: 13 amino acids. V was clipped by 1 base and J by 0 bases, with 3 bases between them. The CDR3 loop reads CASSLVMNTEAFF. The CDR3 DNA follows: TGTGCCAGCAGTTTAGTTATGAACACTGAAGCTTTCTTT.

The chain has TRBV24-1 and TRBJ2-5; D unresolved. V lost 3 bases and J 5 bases, leaving 6 bases between the germline ends. Looked up from germline, CDR1 is KGHDR and CDR2 is SFDVKD. CDR3 length: 12 residues. CDR3 bases: TGTGCCACCAGTGATGTTGGCGAGACCCAGTACTTC. Its translation is CATSDVGETQYF.

The table lists this clone with a count of one. J is TRBJ1-6 and V is TRBV28; D not resolved. The germline gives CDR1 MDHEN, CDR2 SYDVKM. Trimming shortened V by 5 bases and J by 7 bases, and 15 bases separated the two germline ends. CDR3 length: 15 residues. CDR3 region: CASSPRRGLNSPLHF. DNA for the CDR3: TGTGCCAGCAGTCCGCGGCGCGGATTGAATTCACCCCTCCACTTT.

DNA of the CDR3: TGTGCCAGCAGTGAGAACTCAGGGATTGAGACCCAGTACTTC. This translates into CASSENSGIETQYF. This chain uses TRBV2 with TRBJ2-5, with D maybe TRBD1 (5 bases). This CDR3 spans 14 amino acids. V gave up 3 bases and J gave up 5 bases, with 13 bases separating them. CDR1 is SNHLY, CDR2 FYNNEI, per germline.

V gene TRBV10-3 combines with J gene TRBJ1-3, with TRBD1 as a possible D gene (6 bases). CDR3 length equals 18 residues. V was shortened by 2 bases and J by 4 bases, with 21 bases between the two germline ends. CDR1 is ENHRY and CDR2 is SYGVKD in the germline V gene. CDR3 residues: CAISEPYLAGAEGNTIYF. CDR3 nucleotides: TGTGCCATCAGTGAGCCCTATTTGGCGGGGGCGGAAGGAAACACCATATATTTT.

V usage is TRBV3-1 (or the pseudogene TRBV3-2) and J usage is TRBJ1-2; no firm D call. CDR3 length: 13 amino acids. V dropped 4 bases and J dropped 6 bases, with 12 bases sitting between them. Germline V gene data show CDR1 as LGHDT and CDR2 as YNNKEL (reference sequence). CDR3 DNA: TGTGCCAGCAGCCGATCAGATGATAATGGCTACACCTTC. Translated: CASSRSDDNGYTF.

This chain links TRBV6-1 with TRBJ1-6; D is ambiguous. In germline, CDR1 is MNHNS, CDR2 SASEGT. V was trimmed by 2 bases and J by 7 bases, leaving 9 bases between them. CDR3 length: 14 amino acids. The CDR3 nucleotides read TGTGCCAGCAGTGAATCGTCACAGAATTCACCCCTCCACTTT. As protein: CASSESSQNSPLHF.

The rearrangement links TRBV4-2 to TRBJ2-2; D may be TRBD2 (5 bases). Germline V gene lookup returns CDR1 LGHNA and CDR2 YNFKEQ. This CDR3 has 17 residues. Trimming took off 3 bases at V and 1 base at J, with 15 bases between the two ends. CDR3 sequence: CASSQPHGGQNTGELFF. The CDR3 bases are TGTGCCAGCAGCCAGCCCCATGGCGGGCAGAACACCGGGGAGCTGTTTTTT.

The chain employs TRBV5-1 and TRBJ2-3; 14 bases line up with TRBD2. V shed 1 base, J shed 4 bases, and the junction held 5 bases outside the gene matches. CDR3 length: 17 amino acids. Germline CDR1 and CDR2: SGHRS and YFSETQ. The CDR3 region has the DNA TGCGCCAGCAGCTTGAGACTAGCGGGAGGGAGGGCAGATACGCAGTATTTT. Translating it yields CASSLRLAGGRADTQYF. Full variable domain (rest looked up from reference TRBV5-1 and TRBJ2-3): KAGVTQTPRYLIKTRGQQVTLSCSPISGHRSVSWYQQTPGQGLQFLFEYFSETQRNKGNFPGRFSGRQFSNSRSEMNVSTLELGDSALYLCASSLRLAGGRADTQYFGPGTRLTVL.

The chain joins TRBV5-1 to TRBJ2-3; TRBD2 might be the D (5 bases). The germline CDR1 and CDR2 sequences are SGHRS and YFSETQ. The length of the CDR3 is 16 residues. V lost 2 bases to trimming and J lost 0 bases, with 13 bases between them. The CDR3 sequence: CASSLRGSSSTDTQYF. The DNA of the CDR3 is TGCGCCAGCAGCTTAAGAGGGTCCTCTAGCACAGATACGCAGTATTTT.